What follows are 8 T cell receptor beta chains derived from one specimen sequenced in a study of Graves' ophthalmopathy and Graves' hyperthyroidism. Investigators amplified TCR beta CDR3 regions from RNA transcripts. HTBI primers primed a first-round RT-PCR, and a second-round multiplex PCR followed. MiXCR, applied by TCRdb to the multiplex PCR reads, yields one record per CDR3 protein. The sample has 500,000 to 700,000 distinct CDR3 sequences, under 45% seen once; the top ten hold around 4%. Sequenced material: peripheral blood or thyroid tissue (not recorded which). These receptors all come from an adult man with Graves' hyperthyroidism.

A few counts support this clonotype. V is TRBV2 and J is TRBJ2-7; 7 bases are a match to TRBD1. Germline assignment: CDR1 SNHLY and CDR2 FYNNEI. The CDR3 has 16 residues. V was pared by 6 bases and J by 3 bases, with 14 bases of the junction left unmatched. The CDR3 DNA follows: TGTGCCAGCAGCTTAGGGCCAGTTGGGGACAGCTACGAGCAGTACTTC. Protein sequence: CASSLGPVGDSYEQYF.

The chain couples TRBV7-9 to TRBJ1-4; a possible D gene is TRBD1 (6 bases). V was cut by 4 bases and J by 9 bases, with 15 bases left in between. The CDR3 has 14 residues. In germline, CDR1 is SEHNR, CDR2 FQNEAQ (reference sequence). The CDR3 region is CASSSQGSRKKLFF. The CDR3 region has the DNA TGTGCCAGCAGCTCACAGGGAAGTCGGAAAAAACTGTTTTTT.

Concerning this clonotype: A much bigger clone sits one base away, suggesting this may be a read error. V and J are TRBV9 and TRBJ1-1; D is ambiguous. V lost 4 bases and J 10 bases, leaving 14 bases between the germline ends. Germline V gene data show CDR1 as SGDLS and CDR2 as YYNGEE. The CDR3 length is 12 residues. The CDR3: CASSPATEGAFF. CDR3 sequence (DNA): TGTGCCAGCAGCCCCGCCACTGAGGGAGCTTTCTTT.

Concerning this clonotype: This could be a read error, since a much larger clone is one nucleotide away. The CDR3 end shows no conserved phenylalanine or tryptophan, and so a read error is likely. The rearrangement uses TRBV6-5 and TRBJ1-5; the match to TRBD1 covers 11 bases. The ends lost 5 bases at V and 5 bases at J; junction bases unmatched: 5. CDR3 length equals 15 residues. Germline assignment: CDR1 MNHEY and CDR2 SVGAGI. The CDR3 protein is CASSEGQGVYQPQHS. CDR3 DNA sequence: TGTGCCAGCAGTGAGGGACAGGGGGTTTATCAGCCCCAGCATTCT.

The sample holds a few counts of this clonotype. CDR3 in amino acids: CASSLEMLAGITGEQYF. CDR3 bases: TGCGCCAGCAGCTTGGAGATGCTAGCGGGGATCACCGGGGAGCAGTACTTC. This sequence joins TRBV5-1 and TRBJ2-7; 9 positions agree with TRBD2. Trimming at V came to 0 bases and at J to 7 bases, leaving 14 bases not matched to a gene. CDR3 length equals 17 residues. Germline V lookup: CDR1 SGHRS, CDR2 YFSETQ.

This clonotype was recorded many times. This CDR3 reads CASSLFSGSYEQYF. CDR3 sequence (DNA): TGTGCCAGCAGCTTGTTCAGCGGGTCCTACGAGCAGTACTTC. This chain connects TRBV7-9 to TRBJ2-7; weak D call: TRBD2 (6 bases). The germline V gene encodes CDR1 SEHNR and CDR2 FQNEAQ (reference sequence). Deletions cut 3 bases from V and 1 base from J, with 10 bases between. This CDR3 is built from 14 residues.

This clonotype was seen a handful of times. V and J are TRBV2 and TRBJ1-2; D remains unclear. From germline, CDR1 is SNHLY and CDR2 FYNNEI. This CDR3 contains 13 residues. V was cut by 10 bases and J by 0 bases, with 12 bases left in between. DNA for the CDR3: TGTGCCAACACTCAGCAACCTAACTATGGCTACACCTTC. Amino acid sequence: CANTQQPNYGYTF.

The rearrangement joins TRBV20-1 to TRBJ1-3, with D unclear. V dropped 0 bases and J dropped 0 bases, with 3 bases sitting between them. Per the germline V gene, CDR1 is DFQATT and CDR2 is SNEGSKA (reference sequence). This CDR3 comprises 13 residues. The CDR3 nucleotides read TGCAGTGCTAGAGAGGACTCTGGAAACACCATATATTTT. This encodes CSAREDSGNTIYF.